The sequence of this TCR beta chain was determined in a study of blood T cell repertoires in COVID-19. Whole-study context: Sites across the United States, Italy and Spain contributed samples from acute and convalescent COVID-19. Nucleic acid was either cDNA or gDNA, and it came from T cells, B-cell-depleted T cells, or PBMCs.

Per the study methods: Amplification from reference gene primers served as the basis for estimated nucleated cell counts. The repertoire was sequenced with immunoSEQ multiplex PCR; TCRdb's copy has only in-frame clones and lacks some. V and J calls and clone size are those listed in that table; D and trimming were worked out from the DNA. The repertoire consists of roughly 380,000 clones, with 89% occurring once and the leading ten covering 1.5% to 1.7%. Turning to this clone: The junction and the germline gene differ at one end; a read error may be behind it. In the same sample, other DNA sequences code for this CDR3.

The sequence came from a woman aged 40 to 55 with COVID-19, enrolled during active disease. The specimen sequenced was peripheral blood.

Here the CDR3 DNA reads TGTGCTAGCAGCTTAGGTACAGCCGACTCTGGAAACACCATATATTTT. Protein sequence: CASSLGTADSGNTIYF. The V and J genes are TRBV7-7 and TRBJ1-3; the D is unclear. The length of the CDR3 is 16 residues. Germline V gives CDR1 SSHAT, CDR2 FNYEAQ (reference sequence).